One and the same sample provided the 31 T cell receptor beta chains below, sequenced in a study of shared clonotypes between healthy human individuals. Sequencing used immunoSEQ multiplex PCR; TCRdb keeps in-frame clones, though not all of them. The sample includes 2 million to 2.5 million clones, approximately 93% of them seen just once. The sample comprised naive CD4+ T cells from PBMCs. Subset indicated: CD45RA+ positively selected. These receptors were obtained from a man younger than 30 in good health. Some clones in this sample may be carry-over from other donors' samples.

Of note for this clone: Distinct nucleotide sequences in the sample also encode this CDR3. This rearrangement joins TRBV28 to TRBJ1-5; unclear D gene. The CDR3 contains 13 residues. V shed 6 bases and J shed 1 base, with 7 bases lying between them. Germline V CDR1 and CDR2: MDHEN, SYDVKM. The CDR3, as DNA: TGTGCCAGCAGAGGAGGGAGCAATCAGCCCCAGCATTTT. It specifies CASRGGSNQPQHF.

The chain employs TRBV28 and TRBJ1-2; possibly TRBD1 for D (5 bases). This CDR3 has 14 residues. CDR1 is MDHEN and CDR2 is SYDVKM in the germline V gene. V lost 7 bases, J lost 2 bases, and 14 bases lay in between. CDR3 in amino acids: CASNPNQGNYGYTF. CDR3 sequence (DNA): TGTGCCAGCAACCCAAATCAGGGCAACTATGGCTACACCTTC.

Concerning this clone: One end of the junction varies from germline; a read error may be responsible. The chain joins TRBV29-1 to TRBJ1-2; D call uncertain. CDR3 length: 14 residues. Germline assignment: CDR1 SQVTM and CDR2 ANQGSEA. CDR3: CSVEVYAGNYGYTF. CDR3 coding DNA: TGCAGCGTCGAAGTCTATGCGGGGAACTATGGCTACACCTTC.

V and J are TRBV11-2 and TRBJ2-5; 8 bases are shared with TRBD2. CDR1 is SGHAT, CDR2 FQNNGV, per germline. Losses at the gene ends were 5 bases for V and 1 base for J; bases not matched to a gene: 15. CDR3 length: 18 amino acids. CDR3 protein: CASSPWSWLAGSQETQYF. The CDR3 nucleotides read TGTGCCAGCAGCCCTTGGTCGTGGCTAGCGGGTAGCCAAGAGACCCAGTACTTC.

The chain links TRBV10-2 to TRBJ2-2; 8 nucleotides match TRBD1. There are 15 residues in the CDR3. V was clipped by 6 bases and J by 6 bases; unmatched bases: 9. Germline V gene sequence: CDR1 WSHSY, CDR2 SAAADI. The CDR3 spells CASRDRVQGAGELFF. CDR3 DNA: TGCGCCAGCAGGGACAGGGTTCAAGGGGCCGGGGAGCTGTTTTTT.

This chain connects TRBV29-1 to TRBJ1-1; tentatively, D is TRBD1 (6 bases). This CDR3 is built from 14 residues. Per the germline V gene, CDR1 is SQVTM and CDR2 is ANQGSEA. Between the trimmed V and J ends, which lost 6 bases and 1 base, there was a span of 15 bases. CDR3 in DNA: TGCAGCGTGAGCGACAGGTATGGGAACACTGAAGCTTTCTTT. This gives the protein CSVSDRYGNTEAFF.

This chain links TRBV7-9 with TRBJ2-2; D is undetermined. V was trimmed by 5 bases and J by 8 bases, leaving 12 bases between them. CDR3 size: 13 residues. Germline CDR1 is SEHNR and CDR2 is FQNEAQ (reference sequence). The DNA for the CDR3 is TGTGCCAGCAGCCCCCAATCCGGGGGGGAGCTGTTTTTT. It encodes CASSPQSGGELFF.

The V gene is TRBV6-6, the J gene TRBJ1-2; D gene ambiguous. The CDR3 has 15 amino acids. Trimming took 0 bases from V and 4 from J, leaving 12 bases between them. Germline lookup yields CDR1 MNHNY and CDR2 SVGAGI (reference sequence). The CDR3 nucleotides read TGTGCCAGCAGTTACTCTTTCGGGAGAACCTATGGCTACACCTTC. Encoded protein: CASSYSFGRTYGYTF.

This sequence joins TRBV5-6 and TRBJ2-7; 8 positions match TRBD2. The CDR3 totals 15 residues. Germline CDR1 and CDR2: SGHDT and YYEEEE. Unmatched junction bases numbered 5, after V lost 0 bases and J lost 3 bases. CDR3 DNA: TGTGCCAGCAGCTTGGATCGACTAGCGTACTACGAGCAGTACTTC. This sequence encodes CASSLDRLAYYEQYF.

The chain is built from TRBV4-1 and TRBJ2-3, with TRBD2 matching over 8 bases. The germline CDR1 and CDR2 sequences are MGHRA and YSYEKL. This CDR3 has 16 residues. After removal of 2 bases from V and 2 bases from J, the junction contained 6 bases not matched to a gene. The chain's CDR3 is CASSQPLAGNTDTQYF. The CDR3 coding sequence is TGCGCCAGCAGCCAACCCCTAGCGGGTAACACAGATACGCAGTATTTT.

This clone turned up a few times. Other DNA sequences in this sample translate to the same CDR3. This chain joins TRBV29-1 and TRBJ1-5, with TRBD1 identical over 10 bases. With 6 bases clipped from V and 2 bases from J, the junction kept 1 base outside the gene matches. CDR1 is SQVTM, CDR2 ANQGSEA, per germline. The CDR3 runs to 13 residues. The CDR3 nucleotides are TGCAGCGTCGGGACAGGGGGCAATCAGCCCCAGCATTTT. Residues: CSVGTGGNQPQHF.

The rearrangement links TRBV7-9 to TRBJ1-4; D gene ambiguous. The CDR3 has 16 residues. The V gene lost 2 bases and the J gene lost 5 bases, with 15 bases spanning the gap. Germline V gene data show CDR1 as SEHNR and CDR2 as FQNEAQ (reference sequence). Written as DNA, the CDR3 is TGTGCCAGCAGCTTAATCCGAGCACCGAGAAATGAAAAACTGTTTTTT. Encoded protein: CASSLIRAPRNEKLFF.

The chain employs TRBV7-2 and TRBJ2-7; a weak D match, TRBD2 (5 bases). This CDR3 spans 15 amino acids. The V end lost 0 bases, the J end lost 0 bases, and 9 bases lay between the germline ends. The V gene's germline CDR1 is SGHTA and CDR2 FQGNSA. The DNA for the CDR3 is TGTGCCAGCAGCTTAGCGCGGGTCCTCTCCTACGAGCAGTACTTC. Translated: CASSLARVLSYEQYF.

Comments on this clone: Other DNA sequences within the sample encode an identical CDR3. The gene calls are TRBV10-3 and TRBJ2-5; D not certain. The V gene lost 2 bases and the J gene lost 5 bases, with 6 bases spanning the gap. This CDR3 comprises 12 residues. CDR1 is ENHRY, CDR2 SYGVKD, per germline. The CDR3 spells CAISEGKETQYF. The CDR3 DNA reads TGTGCCATCAGTGAGGGGAAGGAGACCCAGTACTTC.

The rearrangement links TRBV5-1 to TRBJ2-7; 9 bases line up with TRBD1. The CDR3 contains 15 residues. Germline V gene data show CDR1 as SGHRS and CDR2 as YFSETQ. V was clipped by 4 bases and J by 3 bases; unmatched bases: 8. The CDR3 loop reads CASSPLTGGFYEQYF. Written as DNA, the CDR3 is TGCGCCAGCAGCCCCCTCACAGGGGGCTTCTACGAGCAGTACTTC.

The J gene is TRBJ2-7, the V gene TRBV7-2, with D possibly matching TRBD2 (6 bases). Per germline, CDR1 SGHTA and CDR2 FQGNSA. The CDR3 has 15 amino acids. V was pared by 5 bases and J by 2 bases, with 16 bases between. The CDR3 nucleotides read TGTGCCAGCAGCCTCGGGGCTAGCGAAACCTACGAGCAGTACTTC. It codes for CASSLGASETYEQYF.

V usage is TRBV28 and J usage is TRBJ2-1; D is unclear. This CDR3 contains 11 residues. Trimming shortened V by 7 bases and J by 4 bases, and 5 bases separated the two germline ends. From germline, CDR1 is MDHEN and CDR2 SYDVKM. As DNA, the CDR3 is TGTGCCAGCATCGATTACAATGAGCAGTTCTTC. Protein product: CASIDYNEQFF.

This clone occurred once. The gene calls are TRBV28 and TRBJ2-7, with TRBD1 matching over 7 bases. With 4 bases clipped from V and 4 bases from J, the junction kept 7 bases outside the gene matches. The V gene's germline CDR1 is MDHEN and CDR2 SYDVKM. The CDR3 has 14 amino acids. CDR3 DNA sequence: TGTGCCAGCAGTTGGTACAGGGGCGGGTACGAGCAGTACTTC. Amino acids: CASSWYRGGYEQYF.

CDR3 in amino acids: CASGTRGTEAFF. CDR3 bases: TGTGCCAGCGGGACACGGGGGACTGAAGCTTTCTTT. The rearrangement links TRBV2 to TRBJ1-1; possibly TRBD1 for D (6 bases). Germline values: CDR1 SNHLY, CDR2 FYNNEI. Trimming shortened V by 8 bases and J by 5 bases, and 12 bases separated the two germline ends. This CDR3 comprises 12 residues.

The rearrangement joins TRBV7-8 to TRBJ1-1; 8 bases are a match to TRBD1. In germline, CDR1 is SGHVS, CDR2 FQNEAQ. V trimming: 2 bases; J trimming: 4 bases; junction bases outside the gene matches: 9. The CDR3 has 16 amino acids. The CDR3 bases are TGTGCCAGCAGCTTAATTTCTACAGGGGGAGTCACTGAAGCTTTCTTT. Translation: CASSLISTGGVTEAFF.

This chain uses TRBV28 with TRBJ1-2; D not resolved. CDR1 MDHEN and CDR2 SYDVKM come from the germline V gene. The CDR3 contains 11 residues. The CDR3 here is CASAVSDGYTF. CDR3 bases: TGTGCAAGCGCGGTATCTGATGGCTACACCTTC.

The chain recombines TRBV5-1 with TRBJ2-3; either TRBD1 or TRBD2 may supply D (5 bases each). This CDR3 is 18 amino acids long. Trimming removed 1 base at V and 3 bases at J, with 21 bases between. Germline CDR1 reads SGHRS; CDR2 reads YFSETQ. The CDR3 DNA reads TGCGCCAGCAGCTTGAGGGTTAACGGGGCGCTGGGGACAGATACGCAGTATTTT. This sequence encodes CASSLRVNGALGTDTQYF.

This chain joins TRBV2 and TRBJ1-4; no firm D call. The CDR3 is 14 amino acids. V was trimmed by 7 bases and J by 8 bases, leaving 17 bases between them. Germline V gene data show CDR1 as SNHLY and CDR2 as FYNNEI. CDR3 sequence reads: CASNYDLGEEKLFF. The CDR3 DNA is TGTGCCAGCAATTATGACCTGGGAGAGGAAAAACTGTTTTTT. The full variable domain, with the rest looked up from reference TRBV2 and TRBJ1-4, is EPEVTQTPSHQVTQMGQEVILRCVPISNHLYFYWYRQILGQKVEFLVSFYNNEISEKSEIFDDQFSVERPDGSNFTLKIRSTKLEDSAMYFCASNYDLGEEKLFFGSGTQLSVL.

This clone has only one observation. This sequence joins TRBV18 and TRBJ2-7; D uncertain. Germline V gene lookup returns CDR1 KGHSH and CDR2 LQKENI. The CDR3 contains 11 residues. The ends were cut back, 5 bases at V and 3 bases at J, with 5 bases in the middle. CDR3 protein: CASSNRYEQYF. In nucleotides, the CDR3 is TGTGCCAGCTCAAACCGCTACGAGCAGTACTTC.

The J gene is TRBJ2-1, the V gene TRBV2, with 12 nucleotides matching TRBD2. The trim removed 7 bases at V and 7 bases at J, leaving 8 bases unmatched. Germline values: CDR1 SNHLY, CDR2 FYNNEI. CDR3 length equals 15 residues. The CDR3 loop is CASMTSGSMMNEQFF. CDR3 DNA sequence: TGTGCCAGCATGACTAGCGGGAGTATGATGAATGAGCAGTTCTTC.

Worth noting for this clone: This sample also contains other DNA sequences that code for the same CDR3. V is TRBV28 and J is TRBJ1-1; possibly TRBD1 for D (5 bases). From germline, CDR1 is MDHEN and CDR2 SYDVKM. The V gene lost 8 bases and the J gene lost 4 bases, with 17 bases spanning the gap. The CDR3 extends over 14 amino acids. CDR3 nucleotide sequence: TGTGCCAGCTCCCCCCCCCAGGGCGGCACTGAAGCTTTCTTT. Translating gives CASSPPQGGTEAFF. The complete variable domain, with remaining parts taken from reference TRBV28 and TRBJ1-1, reads DVKVTQSSRYLVKRTGEKVFLECVQDMDHENMFWYRQDPGLGLRLIYFSYDVKMKEKGDIPEGYSVSREKKERFSLILESASTNQTSMYLCASSPPQGGTEAFFGQGTRLTVV.

The CDR3 nucleotides read TGTGCCAGCTCATCCGGGGCTGGCTCGAGAAACACCATATATTTT. Its translation: CASSSGAGSRNTIYF. The rearrangement uses TRBV18 and TRBJ1-3, with D possibly TRBD1 on 5 matching bases. Germline-derived CDR1 and CDR2 are KGHSH and LQKENI. V lost 5 bases to trimming and J lost 5 bases, with 16 bases between them. CDR3 size: 15 residues.

J is TRBJ1-2 and V is TRBV19; D may be TRBD1 (6 bases). Trimming left V 7 bases short and J 7 bases short, with 13 bases between. Looked up from germline, CDR1 is LNHDA and CDR2 is SQIVND (reference sequence). This CDR3 has 12 amino acids. CDR3 in amino acids: CASIQGSFGYTF. CDR3 nucleotide sequence: TGTGCCAGTATTCAGGGGTCGTTTGGCTACACCTTC.

In its sample, this clone was seen once. The DNA for the CDR3 is TGCGCCAGCAGCTCCGGACGGCCCAATGAGCAGTTCTTC. It yields the protein CASSSGRPNEQFF. The chain joins TRBV5-1 to TRBJ2-1; D not certain. V was clipped by 3 bases and J by 6 bases, with 10 bases between them. The CDR3 has 13 residues. Germline CDR1 SGHRS, CDR2 YFSETQ.

This chain uses TRBV5-5 with TRBJ2-7, with D possibly TRBD1 on 5 matching bases. The V and J ends lost 0 bases and 3 bases respectively, with 10 bases between them. This CDR3 region has 14 residues. Germline V gene lookup returns CDR1 SGHKS and CDR2 YYEKEE (reference sequence). Written as DNA, the CDR3 is TGTGCCAGCAGCTTGGATGGCAGGGACTACGAGCAGTACTTC. It yields the protein CASSLDGRDYEQYF.

The rearrangement uses TRBV2 and TRBJ2-1; TRBD2 aligns across 7 bases. This CDR3 is built from 14 residues. The germline CDR1 and CDR2 sequences are SNHLY and FYNNEI. V was pared by 4 bases and J by 8 bases, with 8 bases of the junction left unmatched. In nucleotides, the CDR3 is TGTGCCAGCAGTGTACTAGCGACCACGGATGAGCAGTTCTTC. Residues: CASSVLATTDEQFF. Full variable domain (outside the CDR3, taken from reference TRBV2 and TRBJ2-1): EPEVTQTPSHQVTQMGQEVILRCVPISNHLYFYWYRQILGQKVEFLVSFYNNEISEKSEIFDDQFSVERPDGSNFTLKIRSTKLEDSAMYFCASSVLATTDEQFFGPGTRLTVL.